This TCR beta chain was sequenced in a study of control samples from healthy donors and cancer patients. The germline V gene has CDR1 SNHLY and CDR2 FYNNEI. Trimming removed 4 bases from V and 6 bases from J, with 12 bases in between. The CDR3 runs 13 residues. Measured with immunoSEQ multiplex PCR; TCRdb has only the in-frame clones, and not every one. The data show about 59,000 clones, roughly 86% seen once. This TCR was recovered from a woman between 55 and 75 years old with lung cancer. Sequenced input: PBMCs. The chain combines TRBV2 with TRBJ1-2; D call uncertain. The CDR3 sequence: CASSVRTDDGYTF. For the CDR3, the DNA is TGTGCCAGCAGTGTAAGAACAGACGATGGCTACACCTTC.